What follows is one T cell receptor (beta chain) and its context. The sample comes from a study of blood T cell repertoires in COVID-19. In the study overall: There were acute and convalescent COVID-19 samples, and they came from the United States, Italy and Spain. PBMCs, B-cell-depleted T cells, or T cells provided the cDNA or gDNA that made up the material.

Germline V gives CDR1 MNHNY, CDR2 SVGAGI (reference sequence). The CDR3 covers 16 residues. Trimming removed 6 bases from V and 8 bases from J; junction bases left unmatched: 13. In the authors' methods: How many nucleated cells were present was estimated from reference gene primer amplification. Some clones are missing from TCRdb's copy, which holds only in-frame ones; the method was immunoSEQ multiplex PCR. The V and J calls and clone size come from that table; D and trimming were worked out from the DNA. The data contain 20,000 to 25,000 clones, approximately 81% of them singletons. The specimen sequenced was peripheral blood. The chain combines TRBV6-6 with TRBJ1-6; TRBD1 matches 7 bases. The receptor comes from a man aged 40-49 years with acute or convalescent COVID-19. The CDR3 bases are TGTGCCAGCAGCCTCTTAAGACAGGGTCTGGATTCACCCCTCCACTTT. It specifies CASSLLRQGLDSPLHF.